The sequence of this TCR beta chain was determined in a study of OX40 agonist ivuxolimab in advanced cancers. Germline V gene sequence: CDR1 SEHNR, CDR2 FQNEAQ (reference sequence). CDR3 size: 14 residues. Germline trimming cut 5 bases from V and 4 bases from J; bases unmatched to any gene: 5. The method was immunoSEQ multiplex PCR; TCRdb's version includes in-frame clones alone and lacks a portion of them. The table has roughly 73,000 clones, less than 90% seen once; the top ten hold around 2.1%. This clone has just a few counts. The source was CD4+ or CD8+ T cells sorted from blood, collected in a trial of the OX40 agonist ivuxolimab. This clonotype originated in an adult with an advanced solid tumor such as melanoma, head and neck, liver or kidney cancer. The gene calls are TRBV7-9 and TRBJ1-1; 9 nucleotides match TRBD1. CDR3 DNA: TGTGCCAGCAGCCTACAGGGGGCGAGCACTGAAGCTTTCTTT. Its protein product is CASSLQGASTEAFF.